This entry describes one T cell receptor (beta chain). Per germline, CDR1 LNHDA and CDR2 SQIVND (reference sequence). This CDR3 is built from 19 residues. V was shortened by 1 base and J by 8 bases, with 26 bases between the two germline ends. Sequencing was performed with immunoSEQ multiplex PCR; in TCRdb, only in-frame clones are kept and a portion is missing. The sample lists under 200,000 clones, 85% to 90% occurring once. This record comes from a study of blood T cell repertoires in COVID-19. The receptor was isolated from a woman aged 55-70 years with COVID-19, enrolled during active disease. Sequenced: peripheral blood. The V gene is TRBV19, the J gene TRBJ1-4, with D perhaps TRBD1 (6 bases). CDR3 nucleotide sequence: TGTGCCAGTAGTATAGTTTTTAGGGTTCTCAGCACAGGGCACGAAAAACTGTTTTTT. It encodes CASSIVFRVLSTGHEKLFF.